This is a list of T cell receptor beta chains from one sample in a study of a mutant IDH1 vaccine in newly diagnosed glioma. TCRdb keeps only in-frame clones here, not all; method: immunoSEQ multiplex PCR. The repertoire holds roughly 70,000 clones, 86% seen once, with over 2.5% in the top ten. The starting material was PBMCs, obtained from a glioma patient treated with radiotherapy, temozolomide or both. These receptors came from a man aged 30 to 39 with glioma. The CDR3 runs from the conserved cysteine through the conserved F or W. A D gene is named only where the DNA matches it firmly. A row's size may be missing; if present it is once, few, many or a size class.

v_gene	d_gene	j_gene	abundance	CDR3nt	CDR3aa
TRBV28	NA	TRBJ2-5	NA	TGTGCCAGCGGATCCCTAGGGGGGGGTATGGAGACCCAGTACTTC	CASGSLGGGMETQYF
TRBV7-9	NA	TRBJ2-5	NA	TGTGCCAGCAGCCCACCATCCCAAGAGACCCAGTACTTC	CASSPPSQETQYF
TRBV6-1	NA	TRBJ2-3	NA	TGTGCCAGCAGACACTATACAGGGACAGATACGCAGTATTTT	CASRHYTGTDTQYF
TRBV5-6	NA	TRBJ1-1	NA	TGTGCCAGCAGCTTGGAGGGAGCCCGGAACACTGAAGCTTTCTTT	CASSLEGARNTEAFF
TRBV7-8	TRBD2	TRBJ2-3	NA	TGTGCCAGCAGCCTCCGACTAGCGGTGACAGATACGCAGTATTTT	CASSLRLAVTDTQYF
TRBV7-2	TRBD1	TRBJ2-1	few	TGTGCCAGCAGCCTCGGACAGGGGCCCTACAATGAGCAGTTCTTC	CASSLGQGPYNEQFF
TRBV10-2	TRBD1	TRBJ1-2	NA	TGCGCCAGCAGTGAAACACAGGGGACAAGGCGTGGCTACACCTTC	CASSETQGTRRGYTF
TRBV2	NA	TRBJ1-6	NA	TGTGCCAGCAGTAGGTTGCCGCCAAACATGGCAGGGACCCTGAGCTCCTATAATTCACCCCTCCACTTT	CASSRLPPNMAGTLSSYNSPLHF
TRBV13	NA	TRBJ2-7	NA	TGTGCCAGCAGCTTAGGTCGACAGCCCTACGAGCAGTACTTC	CASSLGRQPYEQYF
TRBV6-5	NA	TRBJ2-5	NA	TGTGCCAGCAGTTACAAGGTGGAGGGGGGGGAGACCCAGTACTTC	CASSYKVEGGETQYF
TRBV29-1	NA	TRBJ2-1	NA	TGCAGCGTTGAACTCCCCCAGGGATCCTACAATGAGCAGTTCTTC	CSVELPQGSYNEQFF
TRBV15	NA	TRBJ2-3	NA	TGTGCCACCAGCAGAGTTAAATGGCCCCCTGGCGCAGATACGCAGTATTTT	CATSRVKWPPGADTQYF
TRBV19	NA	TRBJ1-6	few	TGTGCCAGTAGTCCTCGGGATTTATTGAGCTCCTATAATTCACCCCTCCACTTT	CASSPRDLLSSYNSPLHF
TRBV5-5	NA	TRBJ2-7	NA	TGTGCCAGCAGCTTGGGATACACCTACGAGCAGTACTTC	CASSLGYTYEQYF
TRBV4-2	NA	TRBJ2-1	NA	TGTGCCAGCAGCCAAGATAGGGGCTGGGCGGGGGCCCACAATGAGCAGTTCTTC	CASSQDRGWAGAHNEQFF
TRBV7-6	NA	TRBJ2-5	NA	TGTGCCAGCAGCCTAGGAAGGGACCCAGAGGAGACCCAGTACTTC	CASSLGRDPEETQYF
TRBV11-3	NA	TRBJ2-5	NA	TGTGCCAGCAGCTTAACCCGCCAAGACAGGACCCAGTACTTC	CASSLTRQDRTQYF
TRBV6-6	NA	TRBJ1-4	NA	TGTGCCAGCAGTTACTCAGGAGAGAATGAAAAACTGTTTTTT	CASSYSGENEKLFF
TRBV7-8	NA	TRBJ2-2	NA	TGTGCCAGCAGCTTAAGGCAGCGGGCCCAACAAGGGGGCGGGGAGCTGTTTTTT	CASSLRQRAQQGGGELFF
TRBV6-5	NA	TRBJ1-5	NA	TGTGCCAGCAGTTACAGAAGCAATCAGCCCCAGCATTTT	CASSYRSNQPQHF
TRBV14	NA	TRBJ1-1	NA	TGTGCCAGCAGCCAAGGGGGTGCTAACACTGAAGCTTTCTTT	CASSQGGANTEAFF
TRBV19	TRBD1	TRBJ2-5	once	TGTGCCAGTAGTATAAGGCAGGGGGCGCAAGAGACCCAGTACTTC	CASSIRQGAQETQYF
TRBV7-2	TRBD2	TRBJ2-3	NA	TGTGCCAGCAGCTTAGCCCCTAGCGGGGGGGATACGCAGTATTTT	CASSLAPSGGDTQYF
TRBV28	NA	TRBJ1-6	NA	TGTGCCAGCAGTTTATTCCGGGCCTCGGGTTTGGCCCTCCACTTT	CASSLFRASGLALHF
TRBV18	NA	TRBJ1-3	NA	TGTGCCAGCTCACCCCCCGGGGGCGGAAACACCATATATTTT	CASSPPGGGNTIYF
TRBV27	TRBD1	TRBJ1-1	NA	TGTGCCAGCAGCCTCGGGACAGCCAACACTGAAGCTTTCTTT	CASSLGTANTEAFF
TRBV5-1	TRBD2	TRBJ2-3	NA	TGCGCCAGCAGCTTGGCGGCTAGCGGGGGAGATACGCAGTATTTT	CASSLAASGGDTQYF
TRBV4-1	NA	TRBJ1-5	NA	TGCGCCAGCAGCCAAGATGGGTATAGCAATCAGCCCCAGCATTTT	CASSQDGYSNQPQHF
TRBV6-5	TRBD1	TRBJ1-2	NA	TGTGCCAGCAGACCGACAGGGACCAACTATGGCTACACCTTC	CASRPTGTNYGYTF
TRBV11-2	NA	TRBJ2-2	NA	TGTGCCAGCAGCTTAAATGTCGGGGACACCGGGGAGCTGTTTTTT	CASSLNVGDTGELFF
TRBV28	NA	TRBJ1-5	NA	TGTGCCAGCAGCCCCCTAAGCAATCAGCCCCAGCATTTT	CASSPLSNQPQHF
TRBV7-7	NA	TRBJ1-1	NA	TGTGCCAGCAGCTTAGAGCCGAACACTGAAGCTTTCTTT	CASSLEPNTEAFF
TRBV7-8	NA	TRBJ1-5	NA	TGTGCCAGCAGCTTATTGGAATGGGGGGCCAATCAGCCCCAGCATTTT	CASSLLEWGANQPQHF
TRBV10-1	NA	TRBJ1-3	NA	TGCGCCAGCACTCCGGACCTGAACGGAAACACCATATATTTT	CASTPDLNGNTIYF
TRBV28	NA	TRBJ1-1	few	TGTGCCAGCGGCCCCCCAGGGGAAACTGAAGCTTTCTTT	CASGPPGETEAFF
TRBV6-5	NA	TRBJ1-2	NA	TGTGCCAGCAGTTATGGGGTCGGGGGGCGTAATGGCTACACCTTC	CASSYGVGGRNGYTF
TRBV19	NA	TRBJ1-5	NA	TGTGCCAGTAGGGACCTCAATCAGCCCCAGCATTTT	CASRDLNQPQHF
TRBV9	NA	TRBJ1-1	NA	TGTGCCAGCTCAATACAGGGTTACACTGAAGCTTTCTTT	CASSIQGYTEAFF
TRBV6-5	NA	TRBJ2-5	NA	TGTGCCAGCAGACTAGGGGAGACCCAGTACTTC	CASRLGETQYF
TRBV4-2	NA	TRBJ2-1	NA	TGTGCCAGCAGCCAAGACGGATACAGCTCCTACAATGAGCAGTTCTTC	CASSQDGYSSYNEQFF
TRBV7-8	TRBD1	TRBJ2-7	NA	TGTGCCAGCAGCTTAGGGGGACAGGGTATGTACGAGCAGTACTTC	CASSLGGQGMYEQYF
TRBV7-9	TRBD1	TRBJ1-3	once	TGTGCCAGCAGCTTAGTACAGGGGCCTGGAAACACCATATATTTT	CASSLVQGPGNTIYF
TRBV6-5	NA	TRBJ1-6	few	TGTGCCAGCAGTTCTCCCAGGGAAAATTCACCCCTCCACTTT	CASSSPRENSPLHF
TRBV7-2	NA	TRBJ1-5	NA	TGTGCCAGCGGCCCTCGGCTTTATAGCAATCAGCCCCAGCATTTT	CASGPRLYSNQPQHF
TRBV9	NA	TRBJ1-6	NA	TGCGCCAGCAGCGAACAGGTCTATAATTCACCCCTCCACTTT	CASSEQVYNSPLHF
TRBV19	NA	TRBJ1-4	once	TGTGCCAGTAGTATATCCGAAAAACTGTTTTTT	CASSISEKLFF
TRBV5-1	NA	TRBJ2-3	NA	TGCGCCAGCAGCCGACGGAGGGGACGCACAGATACGCAGTATTTT	CASSRRRGRTDTQYF
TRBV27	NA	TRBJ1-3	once	TGTGCCAGCAGTTTATTAGCATTTCCCGGAAACACCATATATTTT	CASSLLAFPGNTIYF
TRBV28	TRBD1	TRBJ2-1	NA	TGTGCCAGCGGCGGGGGGACAGGGGGGTACAATGAGCAGTTCTTC	CASGGGTGGYNEQFF
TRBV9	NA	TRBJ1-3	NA	TGTGCCAGCAGCGTAGGTGGGGTTCCTGGAAACACCATATATTTT	CASSVGGVPGNTIYF
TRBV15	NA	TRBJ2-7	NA	TGTGCCACCAGCAGAGATTCCTACGAGCAGTACTTC	CATSRDSYEQYF
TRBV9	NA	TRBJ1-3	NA	TGTGCCAGCAGCGTAAAGGGGTCTGGAAACACCATATATTTT	CASSVKGSGNTIYF
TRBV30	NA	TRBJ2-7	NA	TGTGCCTGGAGTGTCGGGTCCAACGAGCAGTACTTC	CAWSVGSNEQYF
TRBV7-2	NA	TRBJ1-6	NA	TGTGCCAGCAGCTCAAATTTCGGACCCTCACCCCTCCACTTT	CASSSNFGPSPLHF
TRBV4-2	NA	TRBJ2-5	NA	TGTGCCAGCAGCCAAGAGTCTAGCCCCGACGGCCAGTACTTC	CASSQESSPDGQYF
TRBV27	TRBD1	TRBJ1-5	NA	TGTGCCAGCAGTAGGACAGGAAGCAATCAGCCCCAGCATTTT	CASSRTGSNQPQHF
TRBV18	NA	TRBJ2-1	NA	TGTGCCAGCTCACCACTAGTCAGCTCCTACAATGAGCAGTTCTTC	CASSPLVSSYNEQFF
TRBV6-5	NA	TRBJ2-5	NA	TGTGCCAGCAGCCGGACGACGGGGGAAGAGACCCAGTACTTC	CASSRTTGEETQYF
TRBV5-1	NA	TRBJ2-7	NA	TGCGCCAGCAGCTTGAGTACTAGAGCCTACGAGCAGTACTTC	CASSLSTRAYEQYF
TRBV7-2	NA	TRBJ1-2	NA	TGTGCCAGCAGCTTAGGGACCCTTGGCCCTATCTATGGCTACACCTTC	CASSLGTLGPIYGYTF